The clone carrying this T cell receptor (beta chain) has a count of ten or more. The antigen remains unidentified. Unique molecular identifiers were affixed to single, distinct cDNA molecules. TCRdb used MiXCR to reprocess the 5' RACE reads, holding one entry per CDR3 protein. The sample contains fewer than 45,000 distinct CDR3 sequences, 5.8% of which appear only once. The sample originates from a study of early T cells in non-severe SARS-CoV-2 infection. Whole-study context: The authors sequenced bulk RNA from unsorted whole blood, leaving chains unpaired.

The study's findings and limits: Database matching using VDJdb favored anti-spike CD8 responses, with private and CD4 specificities left missing.

This TCR was recovered from an adult who was a healthcare worker with PCR-confirmed SARS-CoV-2 infection or an uninfected control (not recorded which). The material sequenced was whole blood.

CDR3 in amino acids: CASSLGAAGPYEQYF. In nucleotides, the CDR3 is TGTGCCAGCAGTTTAGGAGCGGCAGGCCCCTACGAGCAGTACTTC. The gene calls are TRBV12-3 or TRBV12-4 and TRBJ2-7, with a tentative D call TRBD2 (5 bases). V lost 1 base, J lost 2 bases, and 12 bases lay in between. This CDR3 has 15 residues.